The present T cell receptor beta chain was sequenced within a study of shared clonotypes between healthy human individuals. Researchers ran the assay at a deep level. TCRdb's copy holds only in-frame clones and misses some; the assay was immunoSEQ multiplex PCR. The sample has roughly 2 million clones, almost 96% seen once. The CDR3 totals 14 residues. Trimming pared 2 bases from V and 4 bases from J, leaving 11 bases between. Germline loops: CDR1 SGHTA, CDR2 FQGNSA. The chain combines TRBV7-2 with TRBJ1-2, with a tentative D call TRBD1 (5 bases). What was sequenced was naive CD4+ T cells sorted from blood. The sample's subset: CD45RA+ positively selected. This clonotype originated in a man between 18 and 29 years old in good health. The CDR3 is CASSLRQGTYGYTF. CDR3 nucleotides: TGTGCCAGCAGCTTACGGCAGGGAACCTATGGCTACACCTTC.